The rows below give T cell receptor beta chains drawn from one sample of a study of blood T cells in healthy people across ages. Each CDR3 protein is one row after TCRdb ran MiXCR on the 5' RACE reads. The sample holds roughly 800,000 distinct CDR3 sequences, roughly 64% seen once. Sequenced input: blood. Source of these receptors: a man aged 25-45 years in good health. Both conserved end residues are trimmed from each CDR3.

v_gene: TRBV7-3
len: 12
j_gene: TRBJ2-1
CDR3aa: ASSQDYRDGEQF

v_gene: TRBV20-1
len: 15
j_gene: TRBJ2-2
CDR3aa: SASPGTSGRKRGELF

v_gene: TRBV4-1
len: 15
j_gene: TRBJ2-5
CDR3aa: ASSLGPDRGAQETQY

v_gene: TRBV4-1
len: 12
j_gene: TRBJ2-7
CDR3aa: ASSLTSGQETRY

v_gene: TRBV5-4
len: 12
j_gene: TRBJ2-1
CDR3aa: ASSRGQGFHEQF

v_gene: TRBV29-1
len: 11
j_gene: TRBJ2-7
CDR3aa: SVTGQGAGEQY

v_gene: TRBV29-1
len: 11
j_gene: .
CDR3aa: SVSPGYGHEQY

v_gene: TRBV7-2
len: 12
j_gene: TRBJ1-1
CDR3aa: ASTPGQANTEAF

v_gene: TRBV6-1
len: 11
j_gene: TRBJ2-5
CDR3aa: ASNRGEAETQY

v_gene: TRBV28
len: 13
j_gene: TRBJ2-4
CDR3aa: ASRPGGDSRNIQY

v_gene: TRBV9
len: 13
j_gene: TRBJ2-5
CDR3aa: ASSVSGTGEETQY

v_gene: TRBV20-1
len: 12
j_gene: TRBJ2-3
CDR3aa: SARASPGTDTQY

v_gene: TRBV20-1
len: 9
j_gene: TRBJ1-1
CDR3aa: SASPGAQAF

v_gene: TRBV2
len: 15
j_gene: TRBJ2-3
CDR3aa: ASSLTSTWERKDTQY

v_gene: TRBV7-2
len: 11
j_gene: TRBJ2-5
CDR3aa: ASSSLTAETQY

v_gene: TRBV7-9
len: 13
j_gene: TRBJ2-5
CDR3aa: ASSFASGGGETQY

v_gene: TRBV5-1
len: 15
j_gene: TRBJ2-2
CDR3aa: ASRPPDGGTNTGELF

v_gene: TRBV6-5
len: 13
j_gene: TRBJ2-7
CDR3aa: ASSLLTGVSYEQY

v_gene: TRBV20-1
len: 11
j_gene: TRBJ2-7
CDR3aa: SAYYRANYEQY

v_gene: TRBV6-5
len: 13
j_gene: TRBJ2-1
CDR3aa: ASSYSSHSYNEQF